This T cell receptor (beta chain) is drawn from a study of breast tumors, draining lymph nodes, adjacent tissues. Study-level findings and limits: The lymph node origin of tumor T cells was framed as consistent with a hypothesis, not demonstrated. Findings are consistent with lymph node origin and intratumoral expansion of most tumor T cells. Compared with basal-like, luminal-like tumors shared significantly more repertoire with nontumor tissue.

This CDR3 region has 15 residues. The germline gives CDR1 SGHNT, CDR2 YYREEE (reference sequence). V was cut by 0 bases and J by 2 bases, with 6 bases left in between. This clonotype was counted ten times or more. What it binds is unknown. Breast cancer patients provided tissue from their axillary draining lymph nodes. TCRdb ran MiXCR on the multiplex PCR reads and lists one entry per CDR3 protein. This sample has 150,000 to 200,000 distinct CDR3 sequences, with approximately 30% found just once. The sequencing input was axillary lymph node tissue. The TCR originated in a female donor with breast cancer. Some clones in this sample may be carry-over from other donors' samples. The chain employs TRBV5-4 and TRBJ2-6; D is uncertain. In DNA form, the CDR3 reads TGTGCCAGCAGCTTGGAAGGAGCTGGGGCCAACGTCCTGACTTTC. It translates to CASSLEGAGANVLTF.